This T cell receptor (beta chain) was found in a study of shared clonotypes between healthy human individuals. Whole-study results and caveats: The represented genetic and exposure-history diversity was limited by the small number of donors.

Naive CD8 cells lacked CD45RO and underwent positive selection for CCR7, leaving out terminally differentiated effector memory CD45RA+ cells. This clone was detected only once. Its antigen is as yet unknown. Assay execution took place at the deep level. This table comes from immunoSEQ multiplex PCR, and its TCRdb copy is limited to in-frame clones, with some not included. The repertoire holds around 2.1 million clones, with about 93% as singletons. In germline, CDR1 is SGHVS, CDR2 FQNEAQ. This CDR3 is built from 14 residues. The germline V and J ends were trimmed by 6 bases and 8 bases, with 19 bases remaining between them.

The clonotype was recovered from a man in his late teens or twenties in good health. Some clones in this sample may be carry-over from other donors' samples. The sequenced material came from naive CD8+ T cells from PBMCs. The chain recombines TRBV7-8 with TRBJ1-2; possibly TRBD1 for D (5 bases). In nucleotides, the CDR3 is TGTGCCAGCAGTCAGATGGGGGGTCAGCAGGGCTACACCTTC. It encodes CASSQMGGQQGYTF.